Presented here are 26 T cell receptor beta chains from one specimen sequenced in a study of control samples from healthy donors and cancer patients. Assay used: immunoSEQ multiplex PCR; TCRdb lists only in-frame clones, some missing. The data contain about 83,000 clones, around 91% of them singletons. Sequenced material: blood. Source of these receptors: a man aged 45-60 years in good health.

The rearrangement links TRBV24-1 to TRBJ2-3; D uncertain. The CDR3 extends over 14 amino acids. Germline V gene sequence: CDR1 KGHDR, CDR2 SFDVKD. The ends were cut back, 5 bases at V and 3 bases at J, with 11 bases in the middle. CDR3 nucleotides: TGTGCCACCAGTGGTAGGTCTGTTACAGATACGCAGTATTTT. This translates into CATSGRSVTDTQYF.

V is TRBV6-5 and J is TRBJ1-1; the D gene is possibly TRBD1 (6 bases). V lost 6 bases, J lost 4 bases, and 15 bases lay in between. The CDR3 extends over 14 amino acids. Germline V gene sequence: CDR1 MNHEY, CDR2 SVGAGI. The CDR3 is CASRGTGSSTEAFF. The CDR3 coding sequence is TGTGCCAGCAGGGGTACAGGGAGTAGCACTGAAGCTTTCTTT.

The chain employs TRBV9 and TRBJ2-5; D is ambiguous. Per germline, CDR1 SGDLS and CDR2 YYNGEE. V was clipped by 3 bases and J by 1 base, with 19 bases between them. CDR3 length: 17 residues. As DNA, the CDR3 is TGTGCCAGCAGCGGATCTCCGGCGGATGGGCGCCAAGAGACCCAGTACTTC. Its translation: CASSGSPADGRQETQYF. The complete variable domain, with remaining parts taken from reference TRBV9 and TRBJ2-5, reads DSGVTQTPKHLITATGQRVTLRCSPRSGDLSVYWYQQSLDQGLQFLIQYYNGEERAKGNILERFSAQQFPDLHSELNLSSLELGDSALYFCASSGSPADGRQETQYFGPGTRLLVL.

The rearrangement uses TRBV10-2 and TRBJ1-2; D unresolved. V dropped 3 bases and J dropped 3 bases, with 11 bases sitting between them. The germline gives CDR1 WSHSY, CDR2 SAAADI. The CDR3 loop spans 14 amino acids. CDR3 sequence (DNA): TGCGCCAGCAGTGAAAGACCCGGCGACTATGGCTACACCTTC. Its translation: CASSERPGDYGYTF.

The chain employs TRBV5-4 and TRBJ2-2; the D gene could be TRBD1 or TRBD2 (6 bases each). V was pared by 2 bases and J by 1 base, with 12 bases between. The CDR3 runs to 16 residues. The germline V gene encodes CDR1 SGHNT and CDR2 YYREEE (reference sequence). CDR3 amino acids: CASSLARGLNTGELFF. Written as DNA, the CDR3 is TGTGCCAGCAGCTTAGCTCGGGGGCTGAACACCGGGGAGCTGTTTTTT.

This chain connects TRBV7-9 to TRBJ1-5; tentative D call: TRBD1 (5 bases). The CDR3 is made up of 15 amino acids. Germline V lookup: CDR1 SEHNR, CDR2 FQNEAQ (reference sequence). Trimming removed 4 bases from V and 0 bases from J, with 10 bases in between. The CDR3 spells CASSSRGPSNQPQHF. The CDR3 nucleotides read TGTGCCAGCAGCTCCCGGGGACCTAGCAATCAGCCCCAGCATTTT.

The chain employs TRBV7-2 and TRBJ2-7; tentative D call: TRBD1 (6 bases). V lost 3 bases and J lost 12, with 15 bases in between. The CDR3 is 12 residues long. Germline V gives CDR1 SGHTA, CDR2 FQGNSA. The CDR3 coding sequence is TGTGCCAGCAGCTTCGCAACAGGGCCGTCGTACTTC. Translating it yields CASSFATGPSYF.

The rearrangement uses TRBV24-1 and TRBJ2-3; the D is unclear. V was cut by 5 bases and J by 5 bases, with 10 bases left in between. Per germline, CDR1 KGHDR and CDR2 SFDVKD. The CDR3 has 13 residues. CDR3 sequence: CATSVRREDTQYF. CDR3 in DNA: TGTGCCACCAGTGTAAGAAGGGAAGATACGCAGTATTTT.

The chain carries TRBV7-9 and TRBJ1-5; D gene uncertain. CDR3 size: 15 residues. The germline V gene encodes CDR1 SEHNR and CDR2 FQNEAQ (reference sequence). The V and J ends lost 0 bases and 6 bases respectively, with 12 bases between them. The CDR3 spells CASSLAHLEGQPQHF. The CDR3 nucleotides are TGTGCCAGCAGCTTAGCGCATCTCGAAGGTCAGCCCCAGCATTTT.

The rearrangement links TRBV12-3 or TRBV12-4 to TRBJ2-2; D is unclear. Trimming stripped 1 base from V and 5 bases from J, with 5 bases between. The CDR3 is 13 amino acids. Here the CDR3 reads CASSLGWTGELFF. In nucleotides, the CDR3 is TGTGCCAGCAGTTTAGGGTGGACCGGGGAGCTGTTTTTT.

CDR3 region: CASSGIGGSSNQPQHF. The CDR3 DNA is TGTGCCAGCAGTGGAATAGGGGGGTCTAGCAATCAGCCCCAGCATTTT. V and J are TRBV6-1 and TRBJ1-5; tentatively, D is TRBD1 (6 bases). Trimming cost V 4 bases and J 0 bases, with 13 bases left between them. The CDR3 consists of 16 residues. CDR1 and CDR2 (germline): MNHNS, SASEGT.

The chain employs TRBV29-1 and TRBJ2-2; TRBD1 aligns across 8 bases. V gave up 7 bases and J gave up 5 bases; unmatched junction bases: 6. The germline V gene encodes CDR1 SQVTM and CDR2 ANQGSEA. The CDR3 covers 13 residues. The CDR3 DNA reads TGCAGCGGGGGACAGGCCCAGACCGGGGAGCTGTTTTTT. It translates to CSGGQAQTGELFF.

The V gene is TRBV7-2, the J gene TRBJ1-6; D unclear. Trimming pared 1 base from V and 10 bases from J, leaving 14 bases between. The CDR3 runs to 15 residues. Germline V CDR1 and CDR2: SGHTA, FQGNSA. For the CDR3, the DNA is TGTGCCAGCAGCTTAGATCCTGGAGGGTACTCACCCCTCCACTTT. This codes for CASSLDPGGYSPLHF. Full variable domain (missing parts from reference TRBV7-2 and TRBJ1-6): GAGVSQSPSNKVTEKGKDVELRCDPISGHTALYWYRQSLGQGLEFLIYFQGNSAPDKSGLPSDRFSAERTGGSVSTLTIQRTQQEDSAVYLCASSLDPGGYSPLHFGNGTRLTVT.

The rearrangement links TRBV7-9 to TRBJ2-3; the D gene is possibly TRBD2 (7 bases). The CDR3 runs to 14 residues. Germline CDR1 SEHNR, CDR2 FQNEAQ (reference sequence). The ends were cut back, 5 bases at V and 2 bases at J, with 11 bases in the middle. The CDR3 bases are TGTGCCAGCAGCCTAGGGGGGGTCACAGATACGCAGTATTTT. As protein: CASSLGGVTDTQYF.

The rearrangement links TRBV7-6 to TRBJ2-2, with a possible D match to TRBD1 (5 bases). The CDR3 runs 15 residues. Germline values: CDR1 SGHVS, CDR2 FNYEAQ. The V end lost 1 base, the J end lost 2 bases, and 8 bases lay between the germline ends. The CDR3 sequence is CASSLGQHNTGELFF. As DNA, the CDR3 is TGTGCCAGCAGCTTAGGACAGCATAACACCGGGGAGCTGTTTTTT. Complete variable domain (other parts from reference TRBV7-6 and TRBJ2-2): GAGVSQSPRYKVTKRGQDVALRCDPISGHVSLYWYRQALGQGPEFLTYFNYEAQQDKSGLPNDRFSAERPEGSISTLTIQRTEQRDSAMYRCASSLGQHNTGELFFGEGSRLTVL.

The chain recombines TRBV6-6 with TRBJ1-3; no reliable D call. The germline V and J ends were trimmed by 6 bases and 0 bases, with 12 bases remaining between them. The germline V gene encodes CDR1 MNHNY and CDR2 SVGAGI (reference sequence). This CDR3 region has 15 residues. The CDR3 nucleotides read TGTGCCAGCAGAACGACGGATAGCTCTGGAAACACCATATATTTT. Translation: CASRTTDSSGNTIYF.

The chain has TRBV30 and TRBJ1-2, with 8 bases matching TRBD1. The J segment lost 8 bases and the V segment lost 3 bases, leaving 5 bases of the junction unmatched. The CDR3 is 12 amino acids. From germline, CDR1 is GTSNPN and CDR2 SVGIG (reference sequence). DNA for the CDR3: TGTGCCTGGAGGCAGGGGGCAGGAGGCTACACCTTC. Its translation is CAWRQGAGGYTF.

The V call is TRBV3-1 (or the pseudogene TRBV3-2), the J call TRBJ1-3; no clear D gene. This CDR3 is built from 16 residues. Germline assignment: CDR1 LGHDT and CDR2 YNNKEL (reference sequence). Trimming left V 3 bases short and J 0 bases short, with 12 bases between. DNA for the CDR3: TGTGCCAGCAGCCACCTCGGGATTCACTCTGGAAACACCATATATTTT. Amino acid sequence: CASSHLGIHSGNTIYF.

This clone was seen a handful of times. V usage is TRBV5-1 and J usage is TRBJ2-7; D is possibly TRBD2 (5 bases). The CDR3 is 14 amino acids. Germline loops: CDR1 SGHRS, CDR2 YFSETQ. Trimming left V 7 bases short and J 2 bases short, with 16 bases between. The DNA of the CDR3 is TGCGCCAGCCGCCAGGAGGCAGGTACCTACGAGCAGTACTTC. Translation gives CASRQEAGTYEQYF.

The chain uses TRBV19 and TRBJ1-5; D is ambiguous. The germline gives CDR1 LNHDA, CDR2 SQIVND (reference sequence). V was trimmed by 3 bases and J by 1 base, leaving 7 bases between them. CDR3 length equals 14 residues. CDR3 DNA sequence: TGTGCCAGTAGTATGGACCTAAGCAATCAGCCCCAGCATTTT. Its translation: CASSMDLSNQPQHF.

The V and J genes are TRBV29-1 and TRBJ2-5; D not resolved. From germline, CDR1 is SQVTM and CDR2 ANQGSEA. Trimming removed 7 bases at V and 1 base at J, with 13 bases between. There are 13 residues in the CDR3. The CDR3 protein is CSDGGAPQETQYF. CDR3 coding DNA: TGCAGCGATGGCGGAGCGCCCCAAGAGACCCAGTACTTC.

The V call is TRBV5-1, the J call TRBJ2-2; D is uncertain. The V end was cut by 1 base, the J end by 6 bases, with 13 bases between. There are 15 residues in the CDR3. Germline V gene data show CDR1 as SGHRS and CDR2 as YFSETQ. CDR3 coding DNA: TGCGCCAGCAGCTTGTTGGCCCTCCGAGCCGGGGAGCTGTTTTTT. Translation: CASSLLALRAGELFF.

The J gene is TRBJ2-3, the V gene TRBV11-2; D is uncertain. Trimming removed 3 bases from V and 4 bases from J, with 8 bases in between. This CDR3 region has 13 residues. Germline V gene lookup returns CDR1 SGHAT and CDR2 FQNNGV. CDR3 sequence reads: CASSFWRSDTQYF. CDR3 nucleotide sequence: TGTGCCAGCAGCTTCTGGCGGTCAGATACGCAGTATTTT.

The rearrangement joins TRBV18 to TRBJ1-1, with D tentatively TRBD1 (6 bases). V was clipped by 1 base and J by 0 bases, with 15 bases between them. The germline CDR1 and CDR2 sequences are KGHSH and LQKENI. The CDR3 spans 17 residues. Here the CDR3 DNA reads TGTGCCAGCTCACCACTTTTAGGACAGAACATGAACACTGAAGCTTTCTTT. It codes for CASSPLLGQNMNTEAFF.

The chain employs TRBV4-2 and TRBJ2-2, with D perhaps matching TRBD2 (6 bases). Trimming left V 2 bases short and J 1 base short, with 11 bases between. The germline V gene encodes CDR1 LGHNA and CDR2 YNFKEQ. This CDR3 is 16 amino acids long. The CDR3 region has the DNA TGTGCCAGCAGCCAAATCACGGGGGTGAACACCGGGGAGCTGTTTTTT. Protein sequence: CASSQITGVNTGELFF.

The chain links TRBV19 to TRBJ1-5; a weak D match, TRBD1 (5 bases). Germline CDR1 is LNHDA and CDR2 is SQIVND (reference sequence). V dropped 8 bases and J dropped 5 bases, with 19 bases sitting between them. The CDR3 extends over 15 amino acids. CDR3 nucleotide sequence: TGTGCCAGTCCAGGTCGGAGGGGCGCGGATCAGCCCCAGCATTTT. Encoded protein: CASPGRRGADQPQHF.